These 24 T cell receptor beta chains share one sample of origin, sequenced in a study of metastatic and nonmetastatic thyroid tumors. Nobody among the patients had been given any treatment before thyroid surgery. TCRdb re-clonotyped the PCR reads via MiXCR. Among fewer than 100,000 clones listed, 15% were seen once. The sample was blood. The receptors stem from a female donor with papillary thyroid cancer or a benign thyroid nodule (not recorded which). Some clones in this sample may be carry-over from other donors' samples.

This clone turned up a few times. The chain couples TRBV4-1 to TRBJ2-2; D may correspond to TRBD1 or TRBD2 (5 bases each). Trimming removed 5 bases from V and 6 bases from J, with 16 bases in between. The CDR3 consists of 15 residues. Germline V gene data show CDR1 as MGHRA and CDR2 as YSYEKL. The CDR3 DNA reads as TGCGCCAGCAGCTTCCGAGAGGGGTCGGCCGGGGAGCTGTTTTTT. It yields the protein CASSFREGSAGELFF.

The chain employs TRBV3-1 and TRBJ2-7; TRBD1 agrees at 10 bases. CDR1 is LGHDT, CDR2 YNNKEL, per germline (reference sequence). After removal of 4 bases from V and 0 bases from J, the junction contained 3 bases not matched to a gene. The CDR3 loop spans 15 amino acids. The CDR3 coding sequence is TGTGCCAGCAGCCTCGGACAGGGGGACTCCTACGAGCAGTACTTC. Its translation is CASSLGQGDSYEQYF.

This clone was found a few times. This chain uses TRBV5-4 with TRBJ2-5, with 10 positions matching TRBD2. This CDR3 spans 15 amino acids. Germline V gene lookup returns CDR1 SGHNT and CDR2 YYREEE (reference sequence). Trimming took 0 bases from V and 5 from J; bases not matched to a gene: 4. The CDR3 region has the DNA TGTGCCAGCAGCTTGGTACTAGCGGGGTCGGAGACCCAGTACTTC. Translating it yields CASSLVLAGSETQYF.

This clone was seen repeatedly, ten times or more. CDR3 bases: TGTGCCAGCAGGAAACAGGGCCCCACTGAAGCTTTCTTT. Translation gives CASRKQGPTEAFF. The chain carries TRBV6-1 and TRBJ1-1, with D perhaps matching TRBD1 (6 bases). The CDR3 length is 13 residues. V was clipped by 6 bases and J by 4 bases, with 12 bases between them. Germline V CDR1 and CDR2: MNHNS, SASEGT.

This clone was counted at least ten times. J is TRBJ1-1 and V is TRBV30; tentative D call: TRBD1 (6 bases). CDR3 size: 13 residues. Germline CDR1 is GTSNPN and CDR2 is SVGIG (reference sequence). The germline V and J ends were trimmed by 4 bases and 1 base, with 10 bases remaining between them. The CDR3 reads CAWMWTENTEAFF. CDR3 in DNA: TGTGCCTGGATGTGGACAGAGAACACTGAAGCTTTCTTT.

This clone was recorded a few times. The CDR3 DNA sequence: TGTGCCACCAGCAGGGGGGCTGGGGGATGTGATAAACTGTTTTTT. Amino acid sequence: CATSRGAGGCDKLFF. This rearrangement joins TRBV15 to TRBJ1-4; D may be TRBD1 (6 bases). From germline, CDR1 is LNHNV and CDR2 YYDKDF (reference sequence). CDR3 length: 15 residues. V shed 3 bases and J shed 11 bases, with 19 bases lying between them.

This rearrangement joins TRBV6-1 to TRBJ2-1; TRBD1 agrees at 7 bases. V shed 7 bases and J 9 bases; nucleotides not matched to a gene: 9. Germline V gene sequence: CDR1 MNHNS, CDR2 SASEGT. The CDR3 is made up of 13 amino acids. The CDR3 region has the DNA TGTGCCAGCACAGGACAGGAGGTGACTGAGCAGTTCTTC. Translating it yields CASTGQEVTEQFF.

This clone was detected many times. This rearrangement joins TRBV24-1 to TRBJ1-2; the match to TRBD1 covers 12 bases. This CDR3 region has 20 residues. V was clipped by 5 bases and J by 4 bases; unmatched bases: 19. Germline lookup yields CDR1 KGHDR and CDR2 SFDVKD. CDR3 in amino acids: CATSAYYPGTGGPFLYGYTF. The DNA of the CDR3 is TGTGCCACCAGTGCTTACTACCCCGGGACAGGGGGCCCCTTCCTCTATGGCTACACCTTC.

V and J are TRBV11-2 and TRBJ1-1; TRBD1 might be the D (6 bases). The V end lost 5 bases, the J end lost 3 bases, and 28 bases lay between the germline ends. The germline CDR1 and CDR2 sequences are SGHAT and FQNNGV. This CDR3 spans 19 amino acids. CDR3 loop: CASSKRAWGGAVVDTEAFF. Written as DNA, the CDR3 is TGTGCCAGCAGCAAACGAGCTTGGGGGGGCGCGGTGGTGGACACTGAAGCTTTCTTT.

This clone showed up many times. This chain joins TRBV28 and TRBJ1-3; D gene unclear. The CDR3 spans 13 residues. The V end was cut by 4 bases, the J end by 0 bases, with 4 bases between. The V gene's germline CDR1 is MDHEN and CDR2 SYDVKM. CDR3 in amino acids: CASSSGSGNTIYF. DNA of the CDR3: TGTGCCAGCAGTTCCGGCTCTGGAAACACCATATATTTT.

This chain connects TRBV6-1 to TRBJ2-7; the D call may be TRBD1 or TRBD2 (6 bases each). This CDR3 comprises 13 residues. CDR1 is MNHNS, CDR2 SASEGT, per germline. This CDR3 is CAGGRRMSYEQYF. The CDR3 nucleotides read TGTGCAGGGGGGCGGCGGATGTCCTACGAGCAGTACTTC.

This clone was found many times. The chain is built from TRBV20-1 and TRBJ2-7; D remains unclear. Germline V lookup: CDR1 DFQATT, CDR2 SNEGSKA (reference sequence). The CDR3 consists of 14 residues. Trimming stripped 6 bases from V and 4 bases from J, with 19 bases between. The CDR3 region is CSAVPGPYTYEQYF. The CDR3 DNA sequence: TGCAGTGCAGTCCCGGGCCCATACACGTACGAGCAGTACTTC.

This clone was picked up many times. The chain recombines TRBV28 with TRBJ2-1; D may be TRBD1 (6 bases). Germline CDR1 and CDR2: MDHEN and SYDVKM. Trimming left V 7 bases short and J 1 base short, with 17 bases between. This CDR3 has 16 amino acids. The CDR3 is CASTSFSQGSYNEQFF. The CDR3 bases are TGTGCCAGCACCTCCTTTAGTCAGGGGTCCTACAATGAGCAGTTCTTC.

This clone showed up many times. The chain couples TRBV28 to TRBJ2-1; D might be TRBD1 (6 bases). The V gene lost 7 bases and the J gene lost 6 bases, with 22 bases spanning the gap. CDR1 MDHEN and CDR2 SYDVKM come from the germline V gene. The CDR3 is made up of 16 amino acids. The CDR3 loop is CASTAWGPLLGNEQFF. CDR3 DNA: TGTGCCAGCACGGCGTGGGGGCCACTTTTGGGCAATGAGCAGTTCTTC. Together with reference TRBV28 and TRBJ2-1, the CDR3 gives the full variable domain: DVKVTQSSRYLVKRTGEKVFLECVQDMDHENMFWYRQDPGLGLRLIYFSYDVKMKEKGDIPEGYSVSREKKERFSLILESASTNQTSMYLCASTAWGPLLGNEQFFGPGTRLTVL.

This clone was seen at least ten times. The chain has TRBV5-4 and TRBJ2-1; 13 nucleotides match TRBD2. J was trimmed by 5 bases and V by 3 bases; bases with no gene match: 2. The CDR3 has 15 amino acids. The germline CDR1 and CDR2 sequences are SGHNT and YYREEE (reference sequence). CDR3 protein: CASSSGLAGDNEQFF. CDR3 nucleotides: TGTGCCAGCAGCTCAGGACTAGCGGGGGACAATGAGCAGTTCTTC.

Concerning this clone itself: This may stem from a read error, because a much larger clone lies one nucleotide away. The chain employs TRBV5-4 and TRBJ1-5; TRBD1 matches at 8 bases. After removal of 1 base from V and 3 bases from J, the junction contained 18 bases not matched to a gene. The CDR3 spans 20 residues. Looked up from germline, CDR1 is SGHNT and CDR2 is YYREEE (reference sequence). The DNA of the CDR3 is TGTGCCAGCAGCTTGCACCGGTACAGGGGGTGTAGTAGGGACAATCAGCCCCAGCATTTT. The encoded protein is CASSLHRYRGCSRDNQPQHF.

This clone was counted a few times. At one boundary the junction diverges from the germline segment, which might be a read error. The V call is TRBV28, the J call TRBJ1-5; tentatively, D is TRBD1 (5 bases). Germline V gives CDR1 MDHEN, CDR2 SYDVKM. This CDR3 is built from 17 residues. CDR3 nucleotides: TGTGCCAGCAGTTCCACACAGGTAAAGTTTAGCAACCAGCCCCAGCATTTT. Residues: CASSSTQVKFSNQPQHF.

This clone was counted at least ten times. The DNA of the CDR3 is TGTGCCAGCAGTTACGCCCTAGACGGCGGGGGACGCACAGATACGCAGTATTTT. It is translated as CASSYALDGGGRTDTQYF. V usage is TRBV6-5 and J usage is TRBJ2-3, with 7 bases matching TRBD2. The CDR3 runs 18 residues. The germline V gene has CDR1 MNHEY and CDR2 SVGAGI. J gave up 1 base and V 2 bases, and 12 bases lay outside the gene matches.

This chain uses TRBV4-2 with TRBJ2-5; 9 nucleotides match TRBD1. Germline V CDR1 and CDR2: LGHNA, YNFKEQ. The V segment lost 8 bases and the J segment 1 base; nucleotides outside the gene matches: 8. The CDR3 runs 15 residues. This chain's CDR3 is CASGYGTGPQETQYF. Here the CDR3 DNA reads TGTGCCAGCGGGTACGGGACAGGGCCCCAAGAGACCCAGTACTTC.

The gene calls are TRBV3-1 and TRBJ2-1; D is perhaps TRBD2 (6 bases). The CDR3 is 13 residues long. Germline V gene lookup returns CDR1 LGHDT and CDR2 YNNKEL (reference sequence). V was pared by 4 bases and J by 7 bases, with 11 bases between. The CDR3 here is CASSPLGRNEQFF. CDR3 DNA sequence: TGTGCCAGCAGCCCGCTCGGGAGAAATGAGCAGTTCTTC.

As concerns this clone: This could be a read error, since a much larger clone is one nucleotide away. The chain couples TRBV15 to TRBJ2-2; no reliable D call. In germline, CDR1 is LNHNV, CDR2 YYDKDF (reference sequence). The CDR3 extends over 12 amino acids. V dropped 7 bases and J dropped 7 bases, with 10 bases sitting between them. This CDR3 is CATIGNHGELFF. CDR3 DNA sequence: TGTGCCACCATCGGAAATCACGGGGAGCTGTTTTTT.

This clone turned up a few times. This CDR3 is missing its conserved last phenylalanine or tryptophan, likely due to a read error. The chain couples TRBV6-2 or TRBV6-3 to TRBJ1-1; D gene uncertain. This CDR3 comprises 13 residues. Germline CDR1 is MNHEY and CDR2 is SVGEGT. The V gene lost 4 bases and the J gene lost 4 bases, with 10 bases spanning the gap. The CDR3 loop reads CASSSWHTTEAFS. The CDR3 nucleotides read TGTGCCAGCAGTTCGTGGCACACCACTGAAGCTTTCTCT.

This clone was detected ten times or more. V and J are TRBV12-3 or TRBV12-4 and TRBJ2-1; possible D gene TRBD2, 7 bases. The length of the CDR3 is 14 residues. The V end was cut by 3 bases, the J end by 7 bases, with 13 bases between. The CDR3 coding sequence is TGTGCCAGCAGTTTTGGGGGGGCGAAAAATGAGCAGTTCTTC. Residues: CASSFGGAKNEQFF.

The chain recombines TRBV7-6 with TRBJ2-7; D may correspond to TRBD1 or TRBD2 (5 bases each). Germline values: CDR1 SGHVS, CDR2 FNYEAQ. Trimming removed 1 base at V and 6 bases at J, with 22 bases between. The CDR3 loop spans 17 amino acids. For the CDR3, the DNA is TGTGCCAGCAGCTTAGGGGCCGGTAGCGTTGGGGCCCTCGAGCAGTACTTC. Protein sequence: CASSLGAGSVGALEQYF. Full variable domain (rest looked up from reference TRBV7-6 and TRBJ2-7): GAGVSQSPRYKVTKRGQDVALRCDPISGHVSLYWYRQALGQGPEFLTYFNYEAQQDKSGLPNDRFSAERPEGSISTLTIQRTEQRDSAMYRCASSLGAGSVGALEQYFGPGTRLTVT.